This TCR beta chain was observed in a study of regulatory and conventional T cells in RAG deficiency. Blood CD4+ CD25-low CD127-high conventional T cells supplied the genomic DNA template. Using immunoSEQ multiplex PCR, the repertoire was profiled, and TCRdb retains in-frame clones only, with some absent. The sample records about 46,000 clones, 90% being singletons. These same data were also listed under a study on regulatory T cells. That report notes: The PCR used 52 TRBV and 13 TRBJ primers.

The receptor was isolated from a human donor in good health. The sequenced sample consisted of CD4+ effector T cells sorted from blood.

The CDR3 nucleotides are TGTGCCAGCAGGCATGGGACAGGGCGACGCGAGACGCAGTATTTT. Amino acid sequence: CASRHGTGRRETQYF. The genes are TRBV5-4 and TRBJ2-3, with 9 nucleotides matching TRBD1. Germline V CDR1 and CDR2: SGHNT, YYREEE (reference sequence). V was pared by 5 bases and J by 9 bases, with 13 bases of the junction left unmatched. The CDR3 is 15 amino acids.